The 16 T cell receptor beta chains below all came from one sample that was sequenced in a study of CD8+ T cells in alopecia areata. RNA, once extracted, was reverse transcribed into cDNA for use as the sequencing template. Profiled with immunoSEQ multiplex PCR; TCRdb holds only in-frame clones, not every one. There are roughly 120,000 clones in the sample; 35% to 45% occur only once, and approximately 2.8% lies in the top ten. Sequencing was carried out using CD4+ T cells sorted from blood. The receptors were sampled from a human donor with alopecia areata.

The chain joins TRBV7-3 to TRBJ2-1; 11 positions agree with TRBD2. The germline V gene has CDR1 SGHTA and CDR2 FQGTGA. With 4 bases clipped from V and 3 bases from J, the junction kept 5 bases outside the gene matches. The CDR3 loop spans 16 amino acids. The CDR3 loop reads CASSSSGTSGYNEQFF. The CDR3 nucleotides are TGTGCCAGCAGCTCTTCCGGGACTAGCGGCTACAATGAGCAGTTCTTC.

The chain employs TRBV5-1 and TRBJ2-5; D remains unclear. Germline V lookup: CDR1 SGHRS, CDR2 YFSETQ. The CDR3 is 15 residues long. V lost 0 bases to trimming and J lost 1 base, with 10 bases between them. The CDR3 DNA reads as TGCGCCAGCAGCTTGGCCGGCCTTACCCAAGAGACCCAGTACTTC. It codes for CASSLAGLTQETQYF. The full variable domain, rest sourced from reference TRBV5-1 and TRBJ2-5, is KAGVTQTPRYLIKTRGQQVTLSCSPISGHRSVSWYQQTPGQGLQFLFEYFSETQRNKGNFPGRFSGRQFSNSRSEMNVSTLELGDSALYLCASSLAGLTQETQYFGPGTRLLVL.

Only a few counts were recorded for this clone. V gene TRBV27 combines with J gene TRBJ1-1; 9 bases are shared with TRBD1. Unmatched junction bases numbered 10, after V lost 7 bases and J lost 1 base. The CDR3 is 16 amino acids. The V gene's germline CDR1 is MNHEY and CDR2 SMNVEV (reference sequence). The CDR3 coding sequence is TGTGCCAGCATTGCGGGGACAGGGAAAGGGAACACTGAAGCTTTCTTT. The encoded protein is CASIAGTGKGNTEAFF.

This clone has just a few counts. Other DNA sequences within the sample encode an identical CDR3. This rearrangement joins TRBV29-1 to TRBJ1-2; D unresolved. Germline CDR1 and CDR2: SQVTM and ANQGSEA. V lost 0 bases to trimming and J lost 5 bases, with 4 bases between them. This CDR3 contains 11 residues. The CDR3 DNA is TGCAGCGTTGAAGAGGGGTATGGCTACACCTTC. As protein: CSVEEGYGYTF.

Only a few counts were recorded for this clone. The chain combines TRBV29-1 with TRBJ1-1; perhaps TRBD1 as D (5 bases). Per germline, CDR1 SQVTM and CDR2 ANQGSEA. This CDR3 contains 13 residues. V was cut by 7 bases and J by 2 bases, with 14 bases left in between. The CDR3 reads CSAIRARNTEAFF. Written as DNA, the CDR3 is TGCAGCGCGATCAGGGCCCGCAACACTGAAGCTTTCTTT. The entire variable domain, with the rest obtained from reference TRBV29-1 and TRBJ1-1, is as follows: SAVISQKPSRDICQRGTSLTIQCQVDSQVTMMFWYRQQPGQSLTLIATANQGSEATYESGFVIDKFPISRPNLTFSTLTVSNMSPEDSSIYLCSAIRARNTEAFFGQGTRLTVV.

This chain links TRBV29-1 with TRBJ1-1; D not certain. This CDR3 spans 14 amino acids. Germline V gene sequence: CDR1 SQVTM, CDR2 ANQGSEA. Deletions cut 4 bases from V and 2 bases from J, with 14 bases between. The CDR3 DNA reads TGCAGCGTTGCCCCTCGGGGTGGTAACACTGAAGCTTTCTTT. Translated: CSVAPRGGNTEAFF.

A few counts support this clone. CDR3 nucleotides: TGCGCCAGCAGCTTGGCCCCAACTAGCTCCTACGAGCAGTACTTC. It translates to CASSLAPTSSYEQYF. V is TRBV5-1 and J is TRBJ2-7; possible D gene TRBD2, 5 bases. The CDR3 runs 15 residues. Trimming shortened V by 0 bases and J by 0 bases, and 10 bases separated the two germline ends. Germline CDR1 reads SGHRS; CDR2 reads YFSETQ.

The V gene is TRBV29-1, the J gene TRBJ2-1, with D maybe TRBD2 (6 bases). Trimming stripped 7 bases from V and 3 bases from J, with 16 bases between. This CDR3 is built from 14 residues. Germline V lookup: CDR1 SQVTM, CDR2 ANQGSEA. CDR3 bases: TGCAGCGCCTCGCCGGGAGTAGTCTACAATGAGCAGTTCTTC. It codes for CSASPGVVYNEQFF.

Concerning this clone: Relative to the germline gene, one junction end is altered; a read error may explain this. The J gene is TRBJ2-5, the V gene TRBV7-7, with D perhaps matching TRBD1 (5 bases). This CDR3 contains 14 residues. From germline, CDR1 is SSHAT and CDR2 FNYEAQ (reference sequence). The chain's CDR3 is CASSLSTVTGTQYF. As DNA, the CDR3 is TGTGCTAGCAGCTTGTCGACAGTGACGGGGACCCAGTACTTC.

As concerns this clone: Its ends do not fully match the called genes, so a read error is possible. The chain recombines TRBV7-2 with TRBJ2-7, with 12 bases fitting TRBD2. The V gene's germline CDR1 is SGHTA and CDR2 FQGNSA. This CDR3 is built from 14 residues. The CDR3, as DNA: TGTGCCAGCAGCTTTGATACTAGCGGGAGGAAACTACACTTC. This encodes CASSFDTSGRKLHF.

V usage is TRBV29-1 and J usage is TRBJ1-1; D call uncertain. CDR1 is SQVTM, CDR2 ANQGSEA, per germline. The CDR3 totals 13 residues. Deletions cut 6 bases from V and 0 bases from J, with 11 bases between. The CDR3 sequence: CSVPGPLNTEAFF. The DNA of the CDR3 is TGCAGCGTGCCTGGGCCACTGAACACTGAAGCTTTCTTT. Using reference TRBV29-1 and TRBJ1-1 for the parts outside the CDR3, the full variable domain is SAVISQKPSRDICQRGTSLTIQCQVDSQVTMMFWYRQQPGQSLTLIATANQGSEATYESGFVIDKFPISRPNLTFSTLTVSNMSPEDSSIYLCSVPGPLNTEAFFGQGTRLTVV.

The sample holds one count of this clone. J is TRBJ1-2 and V is TRBV28; D is possibly TRBD1 (5 bases). The CDR3 is 16 amino acids. From germline, CDR1 is MDHEN and CDR2 SYDVKM. The V end lost 5 bases, the J end lost 3 bases, and 19 bases lay between the germline ends. This CDR3 reads CASSETGTRGYYGYTF. The CDR3 DNA follows: TGTGCCAGCAGTGAGACCGGGACCCGCGGCTACTATGGCTACACCTTC.

CDR3 coding DNA: TGCGCCAGCAGCTTAAGGGGCCGCGTTAACACCGGGGAGCTGTTTTTT. Its translation: CASSLRGRVNTGELFF. The chain has TRBV5-1 and TRBJ2-2, with D maybe TRBD1 (5 bases). Germline-derived CDR1 and CDR2 are SGHRS and YFSETQ. V was shortened by 2 bases and J by 2 bases, with 13 bases between the two germline ends. The CDR3 extends over 16 amino acids.

This clone was detected a few times. The chain links TRBV29-1 to TRBJ1-2, with D possibly matching TRBD1 (6 bases). The CDR3 extends over 12 amino acids. The V gene's germline CDR1 is SQVTM and CDR2 ANQGSEA. V lost 7 bases to trimming and J lost 7 bases, with 16 bases between them. CDR3 coding DNA: TGCAGCGATTGGACAGCGAGCGCTGGCTACACCTTC. Amino acids: CSDWTASAGYTF.

This chain links TRBV30 with TRBJ2-2; D is unresolved. The V and J ends lost 3 bases and 4 bases respectively, with 9 bases between them. The CDR3 contains 13 residues. The germline CDR1 and CDR2 sequences are GTSNPN and SVGIG (reference sequence). The DNA for the CDR3 is TGTGCCTGGAGCCTACAGAGCACCGGGGAGCTGTTTTTT. Residues: CAWSLQSTGELFF.

CDR3 coding DNA: TGTGCCAGCAGCTTAACGGGAGTCTACACAGATACGCAGTATTTT. Residues: CASSLTGVYTDTQYF. V and J are TRBV7-2 and TRBJ2-3; a weak D match, TRBD2 (6 bases). The germline V gene encodes CDR1 SGHTA and CDR2 FQGNSA. This CDR3 has 15 residues. V was trimmed by 2 bases and J by 2 bases, leaving 11 bases between them.